This TCR beta chain stems from a study of T cells in Graves' hyperthyroidism and ophthalmopathy. Study-level background: Pretreatment peripheral blood was obtained at initial diagnosis.

V lost 3 bases and J 6 bases, leaving 5 bases between the germline ends. CDR3 length equals 11 residues. The germline V gene has CDR1 SEHNR and CDR2 FQNEAQ (reference sequence). This clonotype was detected a few times. What it recognizes is unknown. Broader study findings: Blood samples included most of the expanded thyroid clonotypes exceeding 0.001.

Authors of the study amplified TCR beta CDR3 regions from RNA transcripts. HTBI primers were employed in a first-round RT-PCR of the TCR CDR3. TCRdb re-called the multiplex PCR reads with MiXCR, one entry per CDR3 protein. Among a few hundred thousand distinct CDR3 sequences listed, roughly 15% were seen once. Sequenced sample: blood. The chain recombines TRBV7-9 with TRBJ1-1; D call uncertain. This TCR came from a woman aged 18-35 years with Graves' hyperthyroidism. CDR3 sequence reads: CASSFDPEAFF. DNA for the CDR3: TGTGCCAGCAGCTTTGATCCTGAAGCTTTCTTT.